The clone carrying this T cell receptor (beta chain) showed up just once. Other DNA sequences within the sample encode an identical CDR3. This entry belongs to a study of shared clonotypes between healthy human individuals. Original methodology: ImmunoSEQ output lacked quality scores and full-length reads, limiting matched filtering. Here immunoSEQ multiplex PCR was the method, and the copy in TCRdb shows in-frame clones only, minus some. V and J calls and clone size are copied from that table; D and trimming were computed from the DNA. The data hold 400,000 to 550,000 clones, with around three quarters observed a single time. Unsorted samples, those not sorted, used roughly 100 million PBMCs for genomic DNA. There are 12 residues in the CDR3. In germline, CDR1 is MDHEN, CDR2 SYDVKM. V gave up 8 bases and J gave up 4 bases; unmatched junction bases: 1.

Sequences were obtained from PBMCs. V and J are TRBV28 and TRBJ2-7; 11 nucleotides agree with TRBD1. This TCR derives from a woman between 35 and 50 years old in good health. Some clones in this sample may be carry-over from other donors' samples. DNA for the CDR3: TGTGCCAGCGGGACAGGGGGTTACGAGCAGTACTTC. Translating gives CASGTGGYEQYF.